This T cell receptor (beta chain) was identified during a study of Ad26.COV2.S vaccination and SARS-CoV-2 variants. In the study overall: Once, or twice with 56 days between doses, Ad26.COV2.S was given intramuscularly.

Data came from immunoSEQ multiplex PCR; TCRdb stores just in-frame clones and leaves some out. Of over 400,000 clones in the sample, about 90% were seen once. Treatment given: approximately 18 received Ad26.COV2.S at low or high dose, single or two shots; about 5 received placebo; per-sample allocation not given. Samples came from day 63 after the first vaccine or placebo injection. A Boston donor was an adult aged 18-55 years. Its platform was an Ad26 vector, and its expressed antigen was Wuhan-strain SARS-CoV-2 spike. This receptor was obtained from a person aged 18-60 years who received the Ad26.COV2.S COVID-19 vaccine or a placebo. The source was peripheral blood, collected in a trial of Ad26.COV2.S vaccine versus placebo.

The CDR3 loop reads CASSQGTPGQNYGYTF. Here the CDR3 DNA reads TGTGCCAGCAGCCAAGGTACGCCGGGACAGAACTATGGCTACACCTTC. V is TRBV3-1 (or the pseudogene TRBV3-2) and J is TRBJ1-2; 7 bases align to TRBD1. Germline lookup yields CDR1 LGHDT and CDR2 YNNKEL (reference sequence). The CDR3 is 16 amino acids. Trimming at V came to 1 base and at J to 2 bases, leaving 7 bases not matched to a gene.